The subject of this entry is one TCR beta chain. Its specificity is unknown. The sample originates from a study of T cell responses to AZD1222 COVID-19 vaccine. As for the study in general: Samples with a second dose at about 4 or about 12 weeks were pooled together.

Produced via immunoSEQ multiplex PCR; TCRdb's table is partial and in-frame only. The table lists approximately 110,000 clones, around 85% of them singletons. Study conclusions and caveats: Among AZD1222 vaccinees, only five or six were seropositive at baseline. Targets within unmutated variant regions were reportedly found for nearly half of spike-specific TCRs. Dominant CD4 TCR responses targeted spike regions 160-218 and 743-854.

Germline-derived CDR1 and CDR2 are SGHKS and YYEKEE (reference sequence). V dropped 0 bases and J dropped 3 bases, with 13 bases sitting between them. The CDR3 extends over 16 amino acids. This rearrangement joins TRBV5-5 to TRBJ1-5, with a possible D match to TRBD1 (5 bases). Sample: peripheral blood, taken on day 0 of AZD1222 vaccination. The sequence was obtained from an adult in good health. CDR3 amino acids: CASSLDAGSNNQPQHF. CDR3 DNA: TGTGCCAGCAGCTTGGATGCAGGGAGTAACAATCAGCCCCAGCATTTT.